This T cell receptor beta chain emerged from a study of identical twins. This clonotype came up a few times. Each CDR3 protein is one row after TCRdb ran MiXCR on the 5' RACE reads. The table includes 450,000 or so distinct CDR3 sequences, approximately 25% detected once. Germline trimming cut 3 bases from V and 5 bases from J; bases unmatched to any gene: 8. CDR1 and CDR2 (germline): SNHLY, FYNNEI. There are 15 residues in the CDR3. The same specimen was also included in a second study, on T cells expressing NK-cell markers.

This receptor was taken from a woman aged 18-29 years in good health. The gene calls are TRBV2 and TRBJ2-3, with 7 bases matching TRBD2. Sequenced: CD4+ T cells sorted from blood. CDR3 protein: CASSERGGKGDTQYF. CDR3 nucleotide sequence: TGTGCCAGCAGTGAGCGCGGGGGTAAAGGAGATACGCAGTATTTT. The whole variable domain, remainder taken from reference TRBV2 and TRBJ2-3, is EPEVTQTPSHQVTQMGQEVILRCVPISNHLYFYWYRQILGQKVEFLVSFYNNEISEKSEIFDDQFSVERPDGSNFTLKIRSTKLEDSAMYFCASSERGGKGDTQYFGPGTRLTVL.